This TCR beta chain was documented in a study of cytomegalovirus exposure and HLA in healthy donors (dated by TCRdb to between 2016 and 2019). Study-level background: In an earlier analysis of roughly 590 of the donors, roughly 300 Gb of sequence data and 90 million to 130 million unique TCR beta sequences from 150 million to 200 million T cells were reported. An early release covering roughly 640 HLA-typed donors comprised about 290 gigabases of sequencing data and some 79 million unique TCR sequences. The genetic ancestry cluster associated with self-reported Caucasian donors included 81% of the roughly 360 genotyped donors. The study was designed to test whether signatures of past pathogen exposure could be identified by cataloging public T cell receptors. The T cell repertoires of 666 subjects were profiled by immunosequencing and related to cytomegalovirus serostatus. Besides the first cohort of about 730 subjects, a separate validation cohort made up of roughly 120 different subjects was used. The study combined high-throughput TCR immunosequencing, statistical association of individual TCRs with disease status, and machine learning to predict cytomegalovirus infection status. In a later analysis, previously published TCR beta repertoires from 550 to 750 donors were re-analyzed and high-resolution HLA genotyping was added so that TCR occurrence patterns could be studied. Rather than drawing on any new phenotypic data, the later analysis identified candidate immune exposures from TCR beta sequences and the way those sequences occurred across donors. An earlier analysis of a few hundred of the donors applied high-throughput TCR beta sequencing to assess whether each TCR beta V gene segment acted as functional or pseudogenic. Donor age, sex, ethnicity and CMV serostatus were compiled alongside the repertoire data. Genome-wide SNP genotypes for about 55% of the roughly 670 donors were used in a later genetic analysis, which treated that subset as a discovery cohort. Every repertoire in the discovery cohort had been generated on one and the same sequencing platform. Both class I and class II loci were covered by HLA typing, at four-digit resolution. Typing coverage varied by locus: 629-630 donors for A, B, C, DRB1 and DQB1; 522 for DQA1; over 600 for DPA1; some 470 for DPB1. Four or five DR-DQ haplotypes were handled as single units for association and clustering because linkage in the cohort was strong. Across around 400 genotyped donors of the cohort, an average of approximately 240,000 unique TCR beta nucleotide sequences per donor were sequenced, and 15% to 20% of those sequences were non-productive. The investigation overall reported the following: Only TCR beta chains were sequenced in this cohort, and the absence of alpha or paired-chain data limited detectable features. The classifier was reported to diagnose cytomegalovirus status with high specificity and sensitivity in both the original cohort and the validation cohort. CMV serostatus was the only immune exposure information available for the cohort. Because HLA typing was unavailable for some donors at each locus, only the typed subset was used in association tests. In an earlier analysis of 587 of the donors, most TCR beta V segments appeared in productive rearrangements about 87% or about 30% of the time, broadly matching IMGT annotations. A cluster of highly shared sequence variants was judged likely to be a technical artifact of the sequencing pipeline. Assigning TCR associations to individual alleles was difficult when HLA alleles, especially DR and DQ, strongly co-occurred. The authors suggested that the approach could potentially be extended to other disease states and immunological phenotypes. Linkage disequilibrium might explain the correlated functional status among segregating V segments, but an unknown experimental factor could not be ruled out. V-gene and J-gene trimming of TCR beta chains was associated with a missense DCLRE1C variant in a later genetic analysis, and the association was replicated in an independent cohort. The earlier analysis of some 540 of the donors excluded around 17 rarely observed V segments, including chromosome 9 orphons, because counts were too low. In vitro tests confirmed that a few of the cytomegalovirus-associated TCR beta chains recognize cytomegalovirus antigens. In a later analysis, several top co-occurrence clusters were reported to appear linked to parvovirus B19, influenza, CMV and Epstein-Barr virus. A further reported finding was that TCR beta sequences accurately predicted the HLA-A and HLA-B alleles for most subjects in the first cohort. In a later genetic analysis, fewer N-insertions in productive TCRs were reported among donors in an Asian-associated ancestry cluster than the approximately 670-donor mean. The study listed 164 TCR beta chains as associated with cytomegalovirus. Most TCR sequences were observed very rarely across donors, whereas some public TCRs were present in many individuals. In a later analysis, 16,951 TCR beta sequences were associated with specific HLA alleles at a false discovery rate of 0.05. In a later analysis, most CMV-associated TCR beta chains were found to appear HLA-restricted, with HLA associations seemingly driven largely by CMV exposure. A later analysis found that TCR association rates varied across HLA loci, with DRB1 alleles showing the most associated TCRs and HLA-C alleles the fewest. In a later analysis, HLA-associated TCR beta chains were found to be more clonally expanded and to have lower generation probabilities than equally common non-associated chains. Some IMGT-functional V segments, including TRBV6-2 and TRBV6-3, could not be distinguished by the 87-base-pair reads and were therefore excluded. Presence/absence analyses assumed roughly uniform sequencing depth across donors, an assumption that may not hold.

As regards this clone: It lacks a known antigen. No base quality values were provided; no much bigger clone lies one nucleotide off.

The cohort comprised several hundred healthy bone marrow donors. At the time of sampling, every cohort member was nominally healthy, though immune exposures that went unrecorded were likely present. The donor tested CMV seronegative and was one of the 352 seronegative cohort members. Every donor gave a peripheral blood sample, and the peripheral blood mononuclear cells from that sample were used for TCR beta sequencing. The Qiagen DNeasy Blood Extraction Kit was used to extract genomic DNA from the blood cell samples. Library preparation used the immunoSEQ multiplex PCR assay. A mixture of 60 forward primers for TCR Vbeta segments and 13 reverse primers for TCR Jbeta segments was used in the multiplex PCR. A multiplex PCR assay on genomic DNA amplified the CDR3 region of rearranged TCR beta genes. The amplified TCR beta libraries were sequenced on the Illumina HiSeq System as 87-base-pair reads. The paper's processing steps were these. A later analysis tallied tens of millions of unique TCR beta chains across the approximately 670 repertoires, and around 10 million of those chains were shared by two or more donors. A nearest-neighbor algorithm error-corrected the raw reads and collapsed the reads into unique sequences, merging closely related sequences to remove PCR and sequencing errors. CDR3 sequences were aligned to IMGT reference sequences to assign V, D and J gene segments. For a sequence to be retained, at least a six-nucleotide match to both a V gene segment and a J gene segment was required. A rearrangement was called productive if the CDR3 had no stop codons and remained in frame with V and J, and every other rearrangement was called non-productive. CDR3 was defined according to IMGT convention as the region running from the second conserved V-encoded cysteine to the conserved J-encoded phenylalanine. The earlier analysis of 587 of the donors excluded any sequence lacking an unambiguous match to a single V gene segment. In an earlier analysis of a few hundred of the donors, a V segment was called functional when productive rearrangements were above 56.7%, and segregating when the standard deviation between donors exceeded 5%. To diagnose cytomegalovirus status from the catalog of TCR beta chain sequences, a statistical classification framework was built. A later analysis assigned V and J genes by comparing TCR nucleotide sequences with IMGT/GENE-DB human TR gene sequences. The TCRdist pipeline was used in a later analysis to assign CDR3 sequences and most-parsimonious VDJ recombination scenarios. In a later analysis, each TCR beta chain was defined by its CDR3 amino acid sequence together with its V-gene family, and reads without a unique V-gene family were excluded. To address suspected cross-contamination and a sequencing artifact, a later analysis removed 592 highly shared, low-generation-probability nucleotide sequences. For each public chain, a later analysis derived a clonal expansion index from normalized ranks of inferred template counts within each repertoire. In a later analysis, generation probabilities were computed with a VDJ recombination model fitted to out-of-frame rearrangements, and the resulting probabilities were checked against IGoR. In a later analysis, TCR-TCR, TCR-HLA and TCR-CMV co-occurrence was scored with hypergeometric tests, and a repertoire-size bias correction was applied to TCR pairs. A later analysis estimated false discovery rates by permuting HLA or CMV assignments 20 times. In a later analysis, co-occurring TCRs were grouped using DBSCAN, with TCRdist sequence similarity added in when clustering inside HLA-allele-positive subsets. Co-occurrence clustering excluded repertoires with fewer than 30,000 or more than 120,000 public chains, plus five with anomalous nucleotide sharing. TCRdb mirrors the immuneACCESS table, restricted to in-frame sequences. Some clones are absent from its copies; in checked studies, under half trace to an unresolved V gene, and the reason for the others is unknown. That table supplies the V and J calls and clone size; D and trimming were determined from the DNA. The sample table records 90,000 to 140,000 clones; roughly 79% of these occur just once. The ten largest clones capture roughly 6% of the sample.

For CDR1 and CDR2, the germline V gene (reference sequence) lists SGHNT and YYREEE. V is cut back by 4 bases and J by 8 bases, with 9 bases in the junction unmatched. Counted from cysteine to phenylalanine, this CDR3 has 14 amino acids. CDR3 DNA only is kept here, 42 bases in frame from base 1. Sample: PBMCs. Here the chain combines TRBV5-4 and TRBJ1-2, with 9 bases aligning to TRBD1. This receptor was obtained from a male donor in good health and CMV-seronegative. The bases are TGTGCCAGCAGCGGGGGACAGGGACAGGACGGCTACACCTTC. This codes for CASSGGQGQDGYTF.